Below, 20 T cell receptor beta chains from the same sample are listed, as sequenced in a study of shared clonotypes between healthy human individuals. Only in-frame clones appear in the TCRdb table, and some are missing; sequencing was by immunoSEQ multiplex PCR. The sample gives under 850,000 clones, roughly two thirds of which show up once; more than 1.5% is in the top ten. The sequencing sample was made of memory CD4+ T cells sorted from blood. Subset specified: CD45RA-negative fraction. Receptors originate from a woman under 40 in good health.

The chain employs TRBV27 and TRBJ1-5; possible D gene TRBD1, 6 bases. The CDR3 runs 13 residues. Germline V lookup: CDR1 MNHEY, CDR2 SMNVEV (reference sequence). V lost 6 bases, J lost 8 bases, and 14 bases lay in between. For the CDR3, the DNA is TGTGCCAGCAGGGTCACAGGGACCAAGCCCCAGCATTTT. The encoded protein is CASRVTGTKPQHF.

This chain joins TRBV28 and TRBJ2-7, with D possibly TRBD2 on 6 matching bases. The germline V gene encodes CDR1 MDHEN and CDR2 SYDVKM. The CDR3 has 13 residues. Trimming pared 7 bases from V and 2 bases from J, leaving 12 bases between. CDR3 loop: CASTSPGAYEQYF. CDR3 DNA: TGTGCCAGCACTTCCCCGGGAGCCTACGAGCAGTACTTC.

With respect to this clone: Other DNA sequences in the same sample also yield this CDR3. The J gene is TRBJ1-5, the V gene TRBV28; D unresolved. The CDR3 contains 12 residues. Germline assignment: CDR1 MDHEN and CDR2 SYDVKM. V dropped 3 bases and J dropped 1 base, with 1 base sitting between them. The CDR3 DNA sequence: TGTGCCAGCAGTTTCAGCAATCAGCCCCAGCATTTT. Amino acids: CASSFSNQPQHF.

This clone was recorded only once. The rearrangement links TRBV27 to TRBJ2-1; D is uncertain. There are 16 residues in the CDR3. The V end was cut by 3 bases, the J end by 8 bases, with 20 bases between. The germline V gene encodes CDR1 MNHEY and CDR2 SMNVEV (reference sequence). For the CDR3, the DNA is TGTGCCAGCAGTTTTTACGGCAAACCGAGGCACGATGAGCAGTTCTTC. Its protein product is CASSFYGKPRHDEQFF.

This chain connects TRBV6-6 to TRBJ2-1; 13 bases line up with TRBD2. The ends lost 5 bases at V and 8 bases at J; junction bases unmatched: 6. The length of the CDR3 is 15 residues. CDR1 is MNHNY, CDR2 SVGAGI, per germline (reference sequence). The CDR3 DNA reads TGTGCCAGCAGTCCAGGACTAGCGGGAGTTGATGAGCAGTTCTTC. It codes for CASSPGLAGVDEQFF.

The chain employs TRBV15 and TRBJ2-5; D call uncertain. The ends were cut back, 5 bases at V and 1 base at J, with 17 bases in the middle. Germline V CDR1 and CDR2: LNHNV, YYDKDF (reference sequence). This CDR3 has 16 residues. CDR3 amino acids: CATSEARKAAQETQYF. The DNA for the CDR3 is TGTGCCACCAGCGAAGCGAGAAAGGCAGCCCAAGAGACCCAGTACTTC.

The rearrangement links TRBV18 to TRBJ1-1; 8 bases agree with TRBD1. The CDR3 consists of 16 residues. The V gene end was trimmed by 1 base and the J gene end by 0 bases; junction bases not matched to a gene: 4. Germline V gives CDR1 KGHSH, CDR2 LQKENI. CDR3 coding DNA: TGTGCCAGCTCACCACTGTCAGGGGGCGTGAACACTGAAGCTTTCTTT. Amino acids: CASSPLSGGVNTEAFF.

V usage is TRBV2 and J usage is TRBJ1-3; 11 positions match TRBD1. The CDR3 covers 16 residues. J lost 4 bases, V lost 5 bases, and 7 bases had no gene match. Looked up from germline, CDR1 is SNHLY and CDR2 is FYNNEI. The CDR3 spells CASSYRTGGMGNTIYF. CDR3 nucleotide sequence: TGTGCCAGCAGTTACCGGACAGGGGGCATGGGAAACACCATATATTTT.

The rearrangement links TRBV5-1 to TRBJ1-1, with 9 positions matching TRBD1. The germline CDR1 and CDR2 sequences are SGHRS and YFSETQ. The ends lost 1 base at V and 1 base at J; junction bases unmatched: 5. The CDR3 has 16 amino acids. CDR3 region: CASSLLGQGTNTEAFF. CDR3 coding DNA: TGCGCCAGCAGCTTGTTGGGACAGGGTACGAACACTGAAGCTTTCTTT.

This clone has a single count. This rearrangement joins TRBV7-8 to TRBJ2-5; a possible D gene is TRBD1 (5 bases). With 7 bases removed from V and 7 bases from J, the gap between germline ends came to 22 bases. The germline CDR1 and CDR2 sequences are SGHVS and FQNEAQ. The CDR3 consists of 15 residues. CDR3: CASTIRNRGIGTQYF. Here the CDR3 DNA reads TGTGCCAGCACCATAAGGAATAGGGGCATTGGGACCCAGTACTTC.

The chain couples TRBV2 to TRBJ2-7; 10 positions match TRBD1. The CDR3 contains 18 residues. After removal of 4 bases from V and 5 bases from J, the junction contained 17 bases not matched to a gene. The V gene's germline CDR1 is SNHLY and CDR2 FYNNEI. CDR3 sequence: CASSARRGSGQGRNEQYF. CDR3 in DNA: TGTGCCAGCAGTGCCCGCCGAGGCTCGGGACAGGGGAGGAACGAGCAGTACTTC.

V usage is TRBV5-1 and J usage is TRBJ2-5; TRBD2 is a possible D gene (6 bases). V was clipped by 2 bases and J by 5 bases, with 10 bases between them. Germline-derived CDR1 and CDR2 are SGHRS and YFSETQ. The CDR3 runs to 13 residues. The CDR3 is CASSLTGDETQYF. CDR3 nucleotide sequence: TGCGCCAGCAGCTTAACGGGAGACGAGACCCAGTACTTC. Together with reference TRBV5-1 and TRBJ2-5, the CDR3 gives the full variable domain: KAGVTQTPRYLIKTRGQQVTLSCSPISGHRSVSWYQQTPGQGLQFLFEYFSETQRNKGNFPGRFSGRQFSNSRSEMNVSTLELGDSALYLCASSLTGDETQYFGPGTRLLVL.

The rearrangement joins TRBV9 to TRBJ2-6; 10 nucleotides agree with TRBD1. The CDR3 spans 19 residues. Germline V gene lookup returns CDR1 SGDLS and CDR2 YYNGEE. J gave up 0 bases and V 2 bases, and 8 bases lay outside the gene matches. This chain's CDR3 is CASSVRRGQGTSGANVLTF. The DNA for the CDR3 is TGTGCCAGCAGCGTGAGAAGGGGACAGGGGACCTCTGGGGCCAACGTCCTGACTTTC. The entire variable domain, with the rest obtained from reference TRBV9 and TRBJ2-6, is as follows: DSGVTQTPKHLITATGQRVTLRCSPRSGDLSVYWYQQSLDQGLQFLIQYYNGEERAKGNILERFSAQQFPDLHSELNLSSLELGDSALYFCASSVRRGQGTSGANVLTFGAGSRLTVL.

The V call is TRBV28, the J call TRBJ2-3; possible D gene TRBD1, 5 bases. V was shortened by 4 bases and J by 2 bases, with 16 bases between the two germline ends. Germline-derived CDR1 and CDR2 are MDHEN and SYDVKM. The CDR3 totals 16 residues. The CDR3 DNA is TGTGCCAGCAGTTCCCCCCAGGGTATTATCACAGATACGCAGTATTTT. Its translation: CASSSPQGIITDTQYF. Using reference TRBV28 and TRBJ2-3 for the parts outside the CDR3, the full variable domain is DVKVTQSSRYLVKRTGEKVFLECVQDMDHENMFWYRQDPGLGLRLIYFSYDVKMKEKGDIPEGYSVSREKKERFSLILESASTNQTSMYLCASSSPQGIITDTQYFGPGTRLTVL.

The chain links TRBV4-1 to TRBJ2-2; possibly TRBD1 or TRBD2 for D (7 bases each). Trimming shortened V by 5 bases and J by 3 bases, and 16 bases separated the two germline ends. The germline V gene encodes CDR1 MGHRA and CDR2 YSYEKL. This CDR3 spans 16 amino acids. The DNA of the CDR3 is TGCGCCAGCAGCTTAGCAGGGGGAGGGTACACCGGGGAGCTGTTTTTT. Translating it yields CASSLAGGGYTGELFF.

The J gene is TRBJ1-5, the V gene TRBV7-8; 7 bases match TRBD1. The CDR3 contains 17 residues. Germline V gives CDR1 SGHVS, CDR2 FQNEAQ. Unmatched junction bases numbered 13, after V lost 4 bases and J lost 4 bases. The CDR3 is CASSSGGTTGRNQPQHF. The DNA for the CDR3 is TGTGCCAGCAGCTCTGGGGGGACGACAGGGAGGAATCAGCCCCAGCATTTT.

The CDR3 region has the DNA TGTGCCAGTGGGCGGGGGGCGCAGATTCAGCCCCAGCATTTT. It codes for CASGRGAQIQPQHF. The chain combines TRBV19 with TRBJ1-5; a weak D match, TRBD1 (6 bases). The germline gives CDR1 LNHDA, CDR2 SQIVND (reference sequence). The CDR3 is 14 amino acids. V was pared by 8 bases and J by 6 bases, with 17 bases between. The full variable domain, in which reference TRBV19 and TRBJ1-5 provide the parts outside the CDR3, is DGGITQSPKYLFRKEGQNVTLSCEQNLNHDAMYWYRQDPGQGLRLIYYSQIVNDFQKGDIAEGYSVSREKKESFPLTVTSAQKNPTAFYLCASGRGAQIQPQHFGDGTRLSIL.

The chain couples TRBV13 to TRBJ1-2, with D unresolved. The CDR3 has 15 residues. Trimming took 1 base from V and 5 from J, leaving 14 bases between them. Germline-derived CDR1 and CDR2 are PRHDT and FYEKMQ (reference sequence). The CDR3 spells CASSLVGSQLYGYTF. CDR3 DNA sequence: TGTGCCAGCAGCTTAGTGGGAAGCCAACTATATGGCTACACCTTC.

J is TRBJ2-1 and V is TRBV11-2; TRBD2 might be the D (5 bases). Germline V gene data show CDR1 as SGHAT and CDR2 as FQNNGV. Trimming cost V 5 bases and J 6 bases, with 17 bases left between them. CDR3 size: 15 residues. This CDR3 is CASSPAIGLANEQFF. CDR3 DNA: TGTGCCAGCAGCCCAGCCATAGGACTGGCCAATGAGCAGTTCTTC.

The chain uses TRBV10-3 and TRBJ1-2, with 7 positions matching TRBD1. The CDR3 loop spans 15 amino acids. Germline V gene sequence: CDR1 ENHRY, CDR2 SYGVKD. J gave up 6 bases and V 7 bases, and 14 bases lay outside the gene matches. CDR3 loop: CAINQQGTSLHGYTF. The CDR3 DNA reads as TGTGCCATCAACCAACAGGGGACGTCCCTTCATGGCTACACCTTC.